This entry lists 32 T cell receptor beta chains sequenced from one sample in a study of identical twins. TCRdb re-called the 5' RACE reads through MiXCR, storing one row per CDR3 protein. The data show approximately 1.8 million distinct CDR3 sequences, roughly a third seen once. What was sequenced was cord blood. All receptors derive from a newborn girl in good health.

This clonotype showed up many times. The V and J genes are TRBV28 and TRBJ2-7; D is perhaps TRBD2 (6 bases). Germline lookup yields CDR1 MDHEN and CDR2 SYDVKM. The CDR3 is made up of 18 amino acids. Trimming pared 5 bases from V and 3 bases from J, leaving 26 bases between. CDR3 coding DNA: TGTGCCAGCAGTCTCCCCGGGACTGATTTCCGTCCTAACTACGAGCAGTACTTC. It codes for CASSLPGTDFRPNYEQYF.

V usage is TRBV25-1 and J usage is TRBJ2-1, with a tentative D call TRBD2 (5 bases). This CDR3 is 16 amino acids long. CDR1 and CDR2 from the germline V gene are MGHDK and SYGVNS. V lost 3 bases to trimming and J lost 4 bases, with 16 bases between them. In DNA, the CDR3 is TGTGCCAGCAGTGACCCTAGAGGGTCGGAATACAATGAGCAGTTCTTC. Translating gives CASSDPRGSEYNEQFF.

This clonotype was found a few times. This chain joins TRBV20-1 and TRBJ2-7, with D possibly being TRBD2 (5 bases). Germline V gives CDR1 DFQATT, CDR2 SNEGSKA (reference sequence). Trimming took 7 bases from V and 2 from J, leaving 9 bases between them. The CDR3 runs to 11 residues. CDR3 bases: TGCAGTGTCGACTATACCTACGAGCAGTACTTC. This sequence encodes CSVDYTYEQYF.

This clonotype was detected once. One end of the junction fails to match germline, which may point to a read error. CDR3 DNA: TGCGCCAGCAGCCAGCCAAATCAGCCCCGGCATTTT. Its translation is CASSQPNQPRHF. V and J are TRBV4-1 and TRBJ1-5, with D uncertain. CDR1 MGHRA and CDR2 YSYEKL come from the germline V gene. The CDR3 is made up of 12 amino acids.

This rearrangement joins TRBV6-5 to TRBJ2-1, with TRBD2 identical over 11 bases. V shed 1 base and J 10 bases; nucleotides not matched to a gene: 6. CDR3 length: 15 residues. Per germline, CDR1 MNHEY and CDR2 SVGAGI. CDR3 region: CASSYYSASGREQFF. CDR3 sequence (DNA): TGTGCCAGCAGTTACTATAGTGCTAGCGGGAGGGAGCAGTTCTTC.

The table lists this clonotype with a count of one. This chain connects TRBV7-2 to TRBJ2-5; TRBD1 matches at 7 bases. The CDR3 spans 13 residues. Per the germline V gene, CDR1 is SGHTA and CDR2 is FQGNSA. The ends lost 5 bases at V and 5 bases at J; junction bases unmatched: 5. CDR3: CASSPSDRETQYF. CDR3 DNA sequence: TGTGCCAGCAGCCCCTCGGACAGGGAGACCCAGTACTTC.

This chain uses TRBV20-1 with TRBJ2-1, with 8 bases fitting TRBD2. The germline V gene encodes CDR1 DFQATT and CDR2 SNEGSKA (reference sequence). V lost 5 bases, J lost 9 bases, and 9 bases stayed unmatched. This CDR3 has 13 residues. CDR3 residues: CSAPHGAGGEQFF. The CDR3 DNA sequence: TGCAGTGCTCCCCACGGCGCGGGGGGTGAGCAGTTCTTC.

The chain carries TRBV5-6 and TRBJ2-7; D possibly corresponds to TRBD1 (5 bases). The CDR3 has 11 amino acids. Germline CDR1 is SGHDT and CDR2 is YYEEEE. With 4 bases removed from V and 7 bases from J, the gap between germline ends came to 9 bases. The chain's CDR3 is CASSPYREQYF. The CDR3 DNA reads TGTGCCAGCAGCCCCTACAGGGAGCAGTACTTC. The entire variable domain, with the rest obtained from reference TRBV5-6 and TRBJ2-7, is as follows: DAGVTQSPTHLIKTRGQQVTLRCSPKSGHDTVSWYQQALGQGPQFIFQYYEEEERQRGNFPDRFSGHQFPNYSSELNVNALLLGDSALYLCASSPYREQYFGPGTRLTVT.

This sequence joins TRBV20-1 and TRBJ2-7, with D possibly TRBD2 on 6 matching bases. V was clipped by 0 bases and J by 4 bases, with 16 bases between them. This CDR3 is built from 15 residues. CDR1 and CDR2 from the germline V gene are DFQATT and SNEGSKA (reference sequence). CDR3: CSARDRRERLYEQYF. CDR3 in DNA: TGCAGTGCTAGAGATCGGAGGGAGAGGCTATACGAGCAGTACTTC.

This clonotype was detected ten times or more. At one end, the junction sequence differs from germline, possibly due to a read error. This rearrangement joins TRBV5-1 to TRBJ2-3; the D gene is possibly TRBD1 (7 bases). The CDR3 is 14 residues long. Per germline, CDR1 SGHRS and CDR2 YFSETQ. CDR3 coding DNA: TGTGCCAGCAGCGGCAGGGGGAGGACAGATACGCAGTATTTT. Its protein is CASSGRGRTDTQYF.

The chain has TRBV12-3 or TRBV12-4 and TRBJ1-2, with a weak D call TRBD1 (6 bases). V dropped 4 bases and J dropped 2 bases, with 14 bases sitting between them. CDR3 length: 15 amino acids. DNA for the CDR3: TGTGCCAGCAGTTACGACAGGCCCCTGAACTATGGCTACACCTTC. Translating it yields CASSYDRPLNYGYTF.

The sample holds many counts of this clonotype. The chain links TRBV3-1 to TRBJ2-7; a possible D gene is TRBD2 (6 bases). Germline CDR1 LGHDT, CDR2 YNNKEL (reference sequence). This CDR3 has 13 residues. The V end lost 1 base, the J end lost 3 bases, and 7 bases lay between the germline ends. The chain's CDR3 is CASSQGLDYEQYF. The CDR3 nucleotides are TGTGCCAGCAGCCAAGGACTAGACTACGAGCAGTACTTC.

CDR3 in DNA: TGTGCCAGCAGCCAAGGTAGTGGACGGATGAACACTGAAGCTTTCTTT. Translation: CASSQGSGRMNTEAFF. V and J are TRBV14 and TRBJ1-1; no firm D call. The CDR3 runs 16 residues. Germline CDR1 is SGHDN and CDR2 is FVKESK. Trimming cost V 1 base and J 0 bases, with 12 bases left between them. Combining the CDR3 with reference TRBV14 and TRBJ1-1 gives the whole variable domain EAGVTQFPSHSVIEKGQTVTLRCDPISGHDNLYWYRRVMGKEIKFLLHFVKESKQDESGMPNNRFLAERTGGTYSTLKVQPAELEDSGVYFCASSQGSGRMNTEAFFGQGTRLTVV.

The chain joins TRBV2 to TRBJ2-5; 7 bases agree with TRBD2. J was trimmed by 0 bases and V by 8 bases; bases with no gene match: 9. The length of the CDR3 is 15 residues. Looked up from germline, CDR1 is SNHLY and CDR2 is FYNNEI. The DNA for the CDR3 is TGTGCCAGCTTTGGGGGGGTGGCCCACCAAGAGACCCAGTACTTC. This encodes CASFGGVAHQETQYF.

This clonotype was detected a few times. Here the CDR3 DNA reads TGCAGTGCTAGAGTTAAGACAGTAAACTCCTACGAGCAGTACTTC. This gives the protein CSARVKTVNSYEQYF. The chain combines TRBV20-1 with TRBJ2-4; D perhaps matches TRBD1 (5 bases). The better agreement between TRBJ2-7 and the DNA end casts doubt on the J call. This CDR3 is built from 15 residues. Germline lookup yields CDR1 DFQATT and CDR2 SNEGSKA (reference sequence).

This chain uses TRBV6-6 with TRBJ2-7, with 7 bases fitting TRBD2. Matching the DNA end better, TRBJ2-5 makes the J call doubtful. Germline lookup yields CDR1 MNHNY and CDR2 SVGAGI (reference sequence). This CDR3 has 12 amino acids. CDR3 in amino acids: CASSGGGVTQYF. CDR3 DNA sequence: TGTGCCAGCAGTGGGGGAGGGGTGACCCAGTACTTC.

The sample holds a few counts of this clonotype. CDR3 coding DNA: TGTGCCAGCAGCTTAGACCCGTTTCAGCCCCAGCATTTT. Translating gives CASSLDPFQPQHF. The rearrangement links TRBV7-2 to TRBJ1-5; D remains unclear. Germline V lookup: CDR1 SGHTA, CDR2 FQGNSA. V was trimmed by 1 base and J by 6 bases, leaving 7 bases between them. The CDR3 has 13 residues.

This clonotype was observed a single time. This chain uses TRBV19 with TRBJ2-1; TRBD2 matches at 9 bases. V gave up 4 bases and J gave up 4 bases; unmatched junction bases: 8. From germline, CDR1 is LNHDA and CDR2 SQIVND (reference sequence). The CDR3 totals 16 residues. The CDR3 DNA is TGTGCCAGTAGTACCGGGACTAGCCCCGCGTACAATGAGCAGTTCTTC. Its protein product is CASSTGTSPAYNEQFF.

This clonotype was found many times. The chain joins TRBV6-6 to TRBJ2-5; 10 bases line up with TRBD2. Judging by the DNA end, TRBJ2-7 fits better; the J call may be wrong. The CDR3 runs 14 residues. Germline-derived CDR1 and CDR2 are MNHNY and SVGAGI (reference sequence). CDR3 protein: CASSYSGGIYEQYF. The CDR3 nucleotides are TGTGCCAGCAGTTATAGCGGGGGGATATACGAGCAGTACTTC.

This clonotype was counted only a few times. A junction boundary mismatches the germline segment, possibly from a read error. The V call is TRBV6-1, the J call TRBJ1-6; D gene ambiguous. Germline CDR1 is MNHNS and CDR2 is SASEGT. CDR3 length: 12 residues. Here the CDR3 reads CASSERSSPPHF. In DNA form, the CDR3 reads TGTGCCAGCAGTGAAAGGAGTTCACCCCCCCACTTT.

This clonotype was detected only a few times. The chain joins TRBV4-1 to TRBJ2-1, with TRBD2 matching 10 bases. The V and J ends lost 6 bases and 6 bases, in that order; junction bases with no gene match: 8. The CDR3 is made up of 15 amino acids. Germline V CDR1 and CDR2: MGHRA, YSYEKL. CDR3 sequence reads: CASRLGLARGNEQFF. The CDR3 region has the DNA TGCGCCAGCAGACTGGGACTAGCGAGGGGCAATGAGCAGTTCTTC.

The chain recombines TRBV2 with TRBJ2-2; D remains unclear. The CDR3 contains 13 residues. Trimming shortened V by 6 bases and J by 4 bases, and 9 bases separated the two germline ends. Germline CDR1 and CDR2: SNHLY and FYNNEI. The DNA for the CDR3 is TGTGCCAGCAGAGGAGCGTCCACCGGGGAGCTGTTTTTT. This encodes CASRGASTGELFF.

A few counts support this clonotype. The chain has TRBV20-1 and TRBJ1-1; 7 bases fit TRBD1. V was pared by 0 bases and J by 7 bases, with 5 bases of the junction left unmatched. CDR1 and CDR2 from the germline V gene are DFQATT and SNEGSKA (reference sequence). This CDR3 is built from 13 residues. CDR3 DNA sequence: TGCAGTGCTAGAGATCAGGGGGTTGGTGAAGCTTTCTTT. It translates to CSARDQGVGEAFF.

A few counts support this clonotype. The chain carries TRBV20-1 and TRBJ2-7, with D unresolved. Between the trimmed V and J ends, which lost 3 bases and 2 bases, there was a span of 14 bases. There are 14 residues in the CDR3. CDR1 and CDR2 from the germline V gene are DFQATT and SNEGSKA (reference sequence). CDR3 in DNA: TGCAGTGCTAGCTCCGGACGTGTCACCTACGAGCAGTACTTC. Protein sequence: CSASSGRVTYEQYF.

The rearrangement joins TRBV5-1 to TRBJ2-3, with 7 bases fitting TRBD2. The CDR3 is made up of 15 amino acids. CDR1 SGHRS and CDR2 YFSETQ come from the germline V gene. V lost 7 bases and J lost 2; bases outside the gene matches: 10. CDR3: CASLPAGEITDTQYF. The CDR3 DNA follows: TGCGCCAGCCTGCCCGCGGGAGAAATCACAGATACGCAGTATTTT.

The chain couples TRBV20-1 to TRBJ1-4; 10 bases line up with TRBD1. The CDR3 sequence is 15 residues long. In germline, CDR1 is DFQATT, CDR2 SNEGSKA (reference sequence). V lost 4 bases to trimming and J lost 0 bases; unmatched junction nucleotides: 2. As DNA, the CDR3 is TGCAGTGCTAACGGACAGGGGGCAACTAATGAAAAACTGTTTTTT. This codes for CSANGQGATNEKLFF.

V is TRBV10-3 and J is TRBJ2-5, with D unclear. The tail of the sequence fits TRBJ2-7 better, so the J call may be wrong. Germline V gives CDR1 ENHRY, CDR2 SYGVKD. This CDR3 region has 13 residues. The CDR3 bases are TGTGCCATCAGTGAGTCCTCCGAAAACGAGCAGTACTTC. It specifies CAISESSENEQYF.

There are a few counts of this clonotype. The V and J genes are TRBV27 and TRBJ1-2, with 8 positions matching TRBD1. V dropped 4 bases and J dropped 7; count of bases not matched to a gene: 14. The CDR3 consists of 16 residues. From germline, CDR1 is MNHEY and CDR2 SMNVEV (reference sequence). CDR3 amino acids: CASSSAGGAWMGGYTF. As DNA, the CDR3 is TGTGCCAGCAGTTCCGCAGGGGGCGCGTGGATGGGTGGCTACACCTTC.

The chain combines TRBV7-9 with TRBJ2-3; D unclear. Germline V gene sequence: CDR1 SEHNR, CDR2 FQNEAQ (reference sequence). V gave up 5 bases and J gave up 7 bases, with 10 bases separating them. This CDR3 has 12 amino acids. CDR3 amino acids: CASSPSSNTQYF. The CDR3 nucleotides are TGTGCCAGCAGCCCGTCCAGCAATACGCAGTATTTT.

The chain combines TRBV12-3 or TRBV12-4 with TRBJ2-3; TRBD2 matches at 7 bases. The CDR3 length is 15 residues. J lost 2 bases, V lost 6 bases, and 8 bases had no gene match. The CDR3 spells CASSPQTSLTDTQYF. In DNA form, the CDR3 reads TGTGCCAGCAGCCCCCAGACTAGCCTCACAGATACGCAGTATTTT.

The DNA for the CDR3 is TGTGCCAGCAAAGTCGGGGGCCCAGATACGCAGTATTTT. Translation: CASKVGGPDTQYF. The rearrangement links TRBV2 to TRBJ2-3, with D perhaps assigned TRBD1 or TRBD2 (6 bases each). The CDR3 has 13 residues. Germline CDR1 SNHLY, CDR2 FYNNEI. Trimming removed 7 bases at V and 4 bases at J, with 12 bases between.

The V and J genes are TRBV30 and TRBJ1-5, with D hard to call. The V end was cut by 0 bases, the J end by 3 bases, with 6 bases between. The length of the CDR3 is 13 residues. The germline CDR1 and CDR2 sequences are GTSNPN and SVGIG (reference sequence). The CDR3 bases are TGTGCCTGGAGTGTACAAAACAATCAGCCCCAGCATTTT. Translated: CAWSVQNNQPQHF.